This is a list of T cell receptor beta chains from one sample in a study of intratumoral heterogeneity in liver cancer. TCRdb keeps only in-frame clones here, not all; method: immunoSEQ multiplex PCR. The sample lists thousands of clones, 55% to 75% occurring once. Sequences were derived from tumor tissue, sampled before any cancer treatment. These receptors were collected from a woman aged 65 to 85 with hepatocellular carcinoma. CDR3s include the opening cysteine and the closing phenylalanine or tryptophan. D genes are given only for firm matches. Some rows have no size entry. The others give once, few or many, or a class for an expanded clone.

>TRBJ1-5|-|TRBV4-1|-
TGCGCCAGCAGCCAATCGTGGGGCAGCAATCAGCCCCAGCATTTT
CASSQSWGSNQPQHF
>TRBJ1-2|TRBD1|TRBV28|-
TGTGCCAGCAGTGGCTCCGGACAGGAAAACGGCTACACCTTC
CASSGSGQENGYTF
>TRBJ2-7|TRBD1|TRBV11-3|-
TGTGCCAGCATGGGTGACAGGGTTCATCTTCGCTCCTACGAGCAGTACTTC
CASMGDRVHLRSYEQYF
>TRBJ2-7|TRBD2|TRBV10-1|-
TGCGCCAGCAGTGAGTCCAGCGGGGGCCTTTACGAGCAGTACTTC
CASSESSGGLYEQYF
>TRBJ2-7|TRBD1|TRBV28|-
TGTGCCAGCAGACTCGGTAACGCAGGGGGTTACGAGCAGTACTTC
CASRLGNAGGYEQYF
>TRBJ1-2|-|TRBV29-1|-
TGCAGCGTTGAACGGATGAACTATGGCTACACCTTC
CSVERMNYGYTF
>TRBJ1-2|-|TRBV28|-
TGTGCCAGCAGTTTATCAGGGGAGGGGAACTATGGCTACACCTTC
CASSLSGEGNYGYTF
>TRBJ1-5|TRBD1|TRBV2|-
TGTGCCAGCAGTGAAGCGGGACAGGGGTCTCATTTT
CASSEAGQGSHF
>TRBJ2-1|TRBD2|TRBV5-1|-
TGCGCCAGCAGCCCGGTGGGGACTAGCGGGAGGGCGAATGAGCAGTTCTTC
CASSPVGTSGRANEQFF
>TRBJ2-1|-|TRBV19|-
TGTGCCAGTAGTATCTTCCGACAGGCCAACAATGAGCAGTTCTTC
CASSIFRQANNEQFF
>TRBJ1-5|-|TRBV28|-
TGTGCCAGCAGTTTTCTAGGGGCTTCGCAGCCCCAGCATTTT
CASSFLGASQPQHF
>TRBJ2-7|-|TRBV24-1|-
TGTGCCACCAGTGATCCACCTAAGGGGAGCTACGAGCAGTACTTC
CATSDPPKGSYEQYF
>TRBJ2-3|-|TRBV28|-
TGTGCCAGCAGTTTAGCCTTCACAGATACGCAGTATTTT
CASSLAFTDTQYF
>TRBJ1-5|-|TRBV2|-
TGTGCCAGCAGGGAGGATAGCAATCAGCCCCAGCATTTT
CASREDSNQPQHF
>TRBJ2-1|TRBD2|TRBV19|-
TGTGCCAGTAGTACAGAGGGGGTTCTAGCGGGACCGGACAATGAGCAGTTCTTC
CASSTEGVLAGPDNEQFF
>TRBJ2-3|-|TRBV2|-
TGTGCCAGTAATCTAAGGTTGTCAGATACGCAGTATTTT
CASNLRLSDTQYF
>TRBJ2-1|-|TRBV9|-
TGTGCCAGCAGCCGACGGGGAGAGGGCCGGGATGAGCAGTTCTTC
CASSRRGEGRDEQFF
>TRBJ2-5|-|TRBV24-1|-
TGTGCCACCAGTGACCTAGGACTAGGGGGATTGGAGACCCAGTACTTC
CATSDLGLGGLETQYF
>TRBJ2-2|-|TRBV5-6|-
TGTGCCAGCAGCACGGGACACCGCACCGGGGAGCTGTTTTTT
CASSTGHRTGELFF
>TRBJ2-5|-|TRBV2|-
TGTGCCAGCACCCAACGACTCCAAGAGACCCAGTACTTC
CASTQRLQETQYF
>TRBJ2-1|TRBD2|TRBV5-1|few
TGCGCCAGCAGTTTGGGGGAAGCGGGAGGCCTCCAGTTCTTC
CASSLGEAGGLQFF
>TRBJ2-1|TRBD2|TRBV7-9|-
TGTGCCAGCAGCATTAGGATCGGACTAGAGAATTGGGGGTGGTACAATGAGCAGTTCTTC
CASSIRIGLENWGWYNEQFF
>TRBJ2-1|TRBD1|TRBV5-6|medium-sized
TGTGCCAGCAGCTCGACAGGGGGCGATTTGGGGTGGGAGCAGTTCTTC
CASSSTGGDLGWEQFF
>TRBJ1-2|-|TRBV27|-
TGTGCCAGCAGTTTAAGGGAGAGTACAGGCGGCTACACCTTC
CASSLRESTGGYTF
>TRBJ2-7|-|TRBV4-1|-
TGCGCCAGCAGCCAAGATCGGCGGGCCGAGCAGTACTTC
CASSQDRRAEQYF
>TRBJ2-1|TRBD2|TRBV5-1|-
TGCGCCAGCAGGCGGACTAGCCGTACCTACAATGAGCAGTTCTTC
CASRRTSRTYNEQFF
>TRBJ2-7|-|TRBV7-9|-
TGTGCGATCCACGTGGGCGACGAGCAGTACTTC
CAIHVGDEQYF
>TRBJ1-2|-|TRBV18|few
TGTGCCAGCTCATCATCATTTTGGGACCCAGCCTATTATGGCTACACCTTC
CASSSSFWDPAYYGYTF
>TRBJ2-6|-|TRBV6-2/TRBV6-3|-
TGTGCCAGCAGTTACCCCAGGGTTGGGGCCAACGTCCTGACTTTC
CASSYPRVGANVLTF
>TRBJ2-1|-|TRBV14|-
TGTGCCAGCAGCAAAGCGGACACCCTCAATGAGCAGTTCTTC
CASSKADTLNEQFF
>TRBJ1-1|-|TRBV19|-
TGTGCCACGCCAGGGTACACTGAAGCTTTCTTT
CATPGYTEAFF
>TRBJ2-5|TRBD2|TRBV5-1|-
TGCGCCAGCAGCTTAGTGGGACTAAGGAACCAAGAGACCCAGTACTTC
CASSLVGLRNQETQYF
>TRBJ2-7|TRBD2|TRBV7-6|-
TGTGCCAGCAGTCGTACCGGACTAGCGGGATACGAGCAGTACTTC
CASSRTGLAGYEQYF
>TRBJ1-1|-|TRBV5-1|-
TGCGCCAGCAGCGCTCTGGTCGGTACTGAAGCTTTCTTT
CASSALVGTEAFF
>TRBJ2-1|-|TRBV11-1|few
TGTGCCAGCAGCTTTGGACAGTCGGGCAATGAGCAGTTCTTC
CASSFGQSGNEQFF
>TRBJ2-1|TRBD2|TRBV19|-
TGTGCCAGTAGTATGGGGACTAATTACAATGAGCAGTTCTTC
CASSMGTNYNEQFF
>TRBJ1-1|-|TRBV10-2|-
TGCGCCAGCAGTGGGGGGGGTACCGGCACTGAAGCTTTCTTT
CASSGGGTGTEAFF
>TRBJ2-7|-|TRBV7-9|-
TGTGCCAGCAGCGCCCGCGAGGAGAACTACGAGCAGTACTTC
CASSAREENYEQYF
>TRBJ2-1|TRBD2|TRBV3-1/TRBV3-2|-
TGTGCCAGCAGCCTAGCGGGAGAGAGAAATGAGCAGTTCTTC
CASSLAGERNEQFF
>TRBJ2-1|-|TRBV7-2|medium-sized
TGTGCCAGCAGCTTGGTGAGGGGGGGTGGCAATGAGCAGTTCTTC
CASSLVRGGGNEQFF
>TRBJ2-2|-|TRBV3-1/TRBV3-2|-
TGTGCCAGCAACGCAGCCAACCGGGCCGGGGAGCTGTTTTTT
CASNAANRAGELFF
>TRBJ2-5|TRBD2|TRBV5-4|few
TGTGCCAGCAGCTTGGCCCACACGGGGGGAAAGGAGACCCAGTACTTC
CASSLAHTGGKETQYF
>TRBJ2-2|-|TRBV19|-
TGTGCCAGTAAAAGTCAGGGCGGCGGGGAGCTGTTTTTT
CASKSQGGGELFF
>TRBJ2-7|-|TRBV6-5|-
TGTGCCAGCAGTTACGGAGGGCAGCAGTACTTC
CASSYGGQQYF
>TRBJ1-1|-|TRBV18|-
TGTGCCAGCTCACCACGCGTGGGGGAGGGAGCTTTCTTT
CASSPRVGEGAFF
>TRBJ1-4|-|TRBV7-8|-
TGTGCCAGCAGCTTAGAAGGGGCAACTAATGAAAAACTGTTTTTT
CASSLEGATNEKLFF